This TCR beta chain derives from a study of blood T cell repertoires in COVID-19. Study background: Acute-phase and convalescent COVID-19 samples originated in the United States, Italy and Spain. The cDNA or gDNA used as material had been derived from T cells, B-cell-depleted T cells, or PBMCs.

Per the original data handling: Estimated nucleated cell counts came from reference gene primer amplification. Using immunoSEQ multiplex PCR, the repertoire was profiled, and TCRdb retains in-frame clones only, with some absent. The DNA gave D and trimming, while V, J and clone size come from that table. The data show around 300,000 clones, around 83% seen once. The TCR was taken from a man aged 25-45 years with active or convalescent COVID-19. Sequenced material: peripheral blood.

CDR3 sequence (DNA): TGTGCCAGCAGCCCCGGGACAGGGGGATTCCCTCGGCAGTTCTTC. Translating gives CASSPGTGGFPRQFF. The chain uses TRBV5-6 and TRBJ2-1, with 11 bases matching TRBD1. The CDR3 consists of 15 residues. V lost 4 bases, J lost 12 bases, and 12 bases stayed unmatched. Per the germline V gene, CDR1 is SGHDT and CDR2 is YYEEEE.